This T cell receptor beta chain comes out of a study of cytomegalovirus exposure and HLA in healthy donors. Notes on the study in general: Cytomegalovirus status, reportedly, was diagnosed with high specificity and sensitivity by the classifier.

As regards this clone: What it binds is not known.

CDR1 is SGDLS and CDR2 is YYNGEE in the germline V gene. The CDR3 covers 14 residues. After removal of 4 bases from V and 3 bases from J, the junction contained 5 bases not matched to a gene. Sequenced by immunoSEQ multiplex PCR; TCRdb stores in-frame clones only, minus some. The table lists around 300,000 clones, around 86% of them singletons. The clonotype comes from a woman aged 18-35 years in good health and CMV-seronegative. The genes are TRBV9 and TRBJ2-7; 9 positions match TRBD1. The sequenced sample consisted of PBMCs. The CDR3 nucleotides are TGTGCCAGCAGCCCGGGACAGGGAGGCTACGAGCAGTACTTC. Amino acid sequence: CASSPGQGGYEQYF.